A selection of T cell receptor beta chains follows, all from one sample in a study of cytomegalovirus exposure and HLA in healthy donors. Clones were read by immunoSEQ multiplex PCR, and TCRdb kept only the in-frame ones, dropping some. There are fewer than 90,000 clones in the sample; roughly 79% occur only once, and 6% lies in the top ten. The sample was PBMCs. The receptors here all came from a female donor in good health and CMV-seronegative. CDR3s include the opening cysteine and the closing phenylalanine or tryptophan.

V: TRBV4-3
J: TRBJ2-1
CDR3: CASSQGGGIYNEQFF

V: TRBV10-3
J: TRBJ1-4
CDR3: CAIRQGIVNEKLFF

V: TRBV10-2
J: TRBJ2-7
CDR3: CASSLRTGSYEQYF

V: TRBV12-5
J: TRBJ2-1
CDR3: CASGLASYNEQFF

V: TRBV6-1
J: TRBJ2-7
CDR3: CASSEGQTGSYEQYF

V: TRBV28
J: TRBJ2-1
CDR3: CASSLPGTGVNEQFF

V: TRBV7-2
J: TRBJ1-1
CDR3: CASSSRWGATIEAFF

V: TRBV7-2
J: TRBJ2-7
CDR3: CASRQSGGASSSYEQYF

V: TRBV28
J: TRBJ2-7
CDR3: CASESGDGYF

V: TRBV5-4
J: TRBJ2-5
CDR3: CASSLPSGQGASGETQYF

V: TRBV28
J: TRBJ1-1
CDR3: CASPKRTEAFF

V: TRBV4-3
J: TRBJ2-1
CDR3: CASSQGAGGLDEQFF

V: TRBV4-3
J: TRBJ1-1
CDR3: CASSQDGPPEAFF

V: TRBV28
J: TRBJ1-4
CDR3: CASSNLGEDEKLFF

V: TRBV6-1
J: TRBJ1-5
CDR3: CASRIQGREGQPQHF

V: TRBV29-1
J: TRBJ2-7
CDR3: CSVARDSLYEQYF

V: TRBV10-1
J: TRBJ1-2
CDR3: CASNGDYYGYTF

V: TRBV11-2
J: TRBJ1-4
CDR3: CASSLRGVREKLFF

V: TRBV7-6
J: TRBJ2-7
CDR3: CASSSGRAGDEQYF

V: TRBV5-1
J: TRBJ2-1
CDR3: CASSFPSSYNEQFF

V: TRBV7-6
J: TRBJ2-2
CDR3: CASRPTENTGELFF

V: TRBV6-5
J: TRBJ1-1
CDR3: CASSYTRSREKTEAFF

V: TRBV29-1
J: TRBJ2-1
CDR3: CSSVGGERDNEQFF

V: TRBV28
J: TRBJ1-1
CDR3: CASRFFLGTGGNTEAFF

V: TRBV7-8
J: TRBJ2-7
CDR3: CASSHSAPGEQYF

V: TRBV7-9
J: TRBJ2-1
CDR3: CASSLSGGEYEQFF

V: TRBV7-9
J: TRBJ2-7
CDR3: CASSSLDRGDYEQYF

V: TRBV28
J: TRBJ1-4
CDR3: CASSGKSANEKLFF